The clone carrying this T cell receptor (beta chain) was found a few times. This entry belongs to a study of identical twins. Template switching created a universal primer site, and the cDNA included unique molecular identifiers. TCRdb ran MiXCR on the 5' RACE reads and lists one entry per CDR3 protein. The sample has around 300,000 distinct CDR3 sequences, less than 9% seen once. The CDR3 totals 15 residues. V dropped 6 bases and J dropped 4; count of bases not matched to a gene: 6. This sample also appeared in a second study, on yellow fever vaccine responses in identical twins.

V usage is TRBV12-3 or TRBV12-4 and J usage is TRBJ2-2; 9 nucleotides match TRBD1. Material for sequencing was memory (CD45RO+) T cells sorted from blood. The sequence was collected from a woman between 18 and 29 years old in good health. CDR3 nucleotides: TGTGCCAGCAGGCCCGGGACAGGGACCACCGGGGAGCTGTTTTTT. Translating it yields CASRPGTGTTGELFF.